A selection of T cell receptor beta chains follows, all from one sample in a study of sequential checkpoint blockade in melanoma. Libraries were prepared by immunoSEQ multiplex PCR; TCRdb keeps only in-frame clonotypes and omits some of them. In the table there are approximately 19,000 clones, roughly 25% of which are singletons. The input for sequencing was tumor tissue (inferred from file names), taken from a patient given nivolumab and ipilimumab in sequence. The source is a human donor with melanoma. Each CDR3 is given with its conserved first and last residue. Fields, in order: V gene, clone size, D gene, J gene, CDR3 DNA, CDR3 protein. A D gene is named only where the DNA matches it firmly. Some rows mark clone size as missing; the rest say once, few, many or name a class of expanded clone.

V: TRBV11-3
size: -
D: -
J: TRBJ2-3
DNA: TGTGCCAGCAGCTTAGAACTTGGTTGGGGAACAGATACGCAGTATTTT
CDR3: CASSLELGWGTDTQYF

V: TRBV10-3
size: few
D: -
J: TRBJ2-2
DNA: TGTGCCATCAGTGAGATAGGGCCGGGCACCGGGGAGCTGTTTTTT
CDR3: CAISEIGPGTGELFF

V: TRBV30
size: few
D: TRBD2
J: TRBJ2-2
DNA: TGTGCCTGGATTTTCGGACTAGCGAACACCGGGGAGCTGTTTTTT
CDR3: CAWIFGLANTGELFF

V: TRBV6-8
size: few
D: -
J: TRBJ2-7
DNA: TGTGCCAGCAGTTACTCCCGACGGCACTCCTACGAGCAGTACTTC
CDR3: CASSYSRRHSYEQYF

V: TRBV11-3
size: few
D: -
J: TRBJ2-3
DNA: TGTGCCAGCAGCTCTTCGACTAGATTAGATACGCAGTATTTT
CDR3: CASSSSTRLDTQYF

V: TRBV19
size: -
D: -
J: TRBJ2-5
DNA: TGTGCCAGTAGTACCTCCCGTGAGACCCAGTACTTC
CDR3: CASSTSRETQYF

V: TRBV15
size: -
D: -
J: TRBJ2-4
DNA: TGTGCCACCAGCAGTGGCCGGGAAGCCAAAAACATTCAGTACTTC
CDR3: CATSSGREAKNIQYF

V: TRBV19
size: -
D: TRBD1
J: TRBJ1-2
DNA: TGTGCCAGTAGCTCAGGGGGCGCAGGCGTCGGCTACACCTTC
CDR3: CASSSGGAGVGYTF

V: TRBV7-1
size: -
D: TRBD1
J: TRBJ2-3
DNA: TGTGCCAGCGCCATAACAGGGGGCACAGATACGCAGTATTTT
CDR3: CASAITGGTDTQYF

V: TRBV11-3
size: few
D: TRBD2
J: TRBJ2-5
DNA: TGTGCCAGCAGTAACATACTCCTAGCGGGGACCCAAGAGACCCAGTACTTC
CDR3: CASSNILLAGTQETQYF

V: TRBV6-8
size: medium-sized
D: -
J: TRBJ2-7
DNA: TGTGCCAGCAGTTACTCTCAGGGATACATCCCCTACGAGCAGTACTTC
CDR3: CASSYSQGYIPYEQYF

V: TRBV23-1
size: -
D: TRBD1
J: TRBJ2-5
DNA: TGCGCCAGCAGCAAGACAGGGGAAGAGACCCAGTACTTC
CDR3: CASSKTGEETQYF

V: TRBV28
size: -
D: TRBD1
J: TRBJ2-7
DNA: TGTGCCAGCAGTCTACAGGGGGCAACGTACGAGCAGTACTTC
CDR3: CASSLQGATYEQYF

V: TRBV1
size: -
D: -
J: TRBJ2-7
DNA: TGCGCCAGCAGCTCACCCGGCGGGGTCTACGAGCAGTACTTC
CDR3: CASSSPGGVYEQYF

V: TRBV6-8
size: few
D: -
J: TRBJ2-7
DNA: TGTGCCAGCAGTTTACGGACAGCCTACGAGCAGTACTTC
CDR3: CASSLRTAYEQYF

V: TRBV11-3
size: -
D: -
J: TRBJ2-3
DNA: TGTGCCAGCAGCTTAGATAATAGACGTGATACGCAGTATTTT
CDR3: CASSLDNRRDTQYF

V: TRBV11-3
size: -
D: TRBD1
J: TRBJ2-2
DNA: TGTGCCAGCAGCACTCCGACAGGGGGCGAAAACGGGGAGCTGTTTTTT
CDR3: CASSTPTGGENGELFF

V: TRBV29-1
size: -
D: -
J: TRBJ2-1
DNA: TGCAGCATAAGGACAGCCTACAATGAGCAGTTCTTC
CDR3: CSIRTAYNEQFF

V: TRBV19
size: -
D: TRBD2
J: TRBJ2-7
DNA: TGTGCCAGTAGTCCTGGGACTAGCGGGGTTCAGATCTCCTACGAGCAGTACTTC
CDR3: CASSPGTSGVQISYEQYF

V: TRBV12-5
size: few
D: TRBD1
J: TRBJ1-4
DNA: TGTGCCAGTACGGACAGGGTGAACGAAAAACTGTTTTTT
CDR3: CASTDRVNEKLFF

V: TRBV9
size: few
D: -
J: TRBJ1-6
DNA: TGTGCCAGCAGCGTCGGCCCCCGGATGGGTGATAATTCACCCCTCCACTTT
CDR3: CASSVGPRMGDNSPLHF

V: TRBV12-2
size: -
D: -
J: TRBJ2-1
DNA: TGTGCAACTAAGCCCGGTCTAGACGACAATGAGCAGTTCTTC
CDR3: CATKPGLDDNEQFF

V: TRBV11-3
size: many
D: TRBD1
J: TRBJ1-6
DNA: TGTGCCAGCAGCCCCGGGACAGCCTTTTCACCCCTCCACTTT
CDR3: CASSPGTAFSPLHF

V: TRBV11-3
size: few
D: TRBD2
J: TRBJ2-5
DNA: TGTGCCAGCAGCTTAGGTGGCGGGGGGTTTCAAGAGACCCAGTACTTC
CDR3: CASSLGGGGFQETQYF

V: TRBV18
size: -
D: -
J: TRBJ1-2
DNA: TGTGCCAGCTCACCAGAGGCTAACTATGGCTACACCTTC
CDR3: CASSPEANYGYTF

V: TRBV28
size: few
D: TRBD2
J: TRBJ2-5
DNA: TGTGCCAGCAGTTGGACTAGCGGGACCCAGTACTTC
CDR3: CASSWTSGTQYF

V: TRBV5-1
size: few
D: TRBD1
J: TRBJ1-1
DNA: TGCGCCAGCAGCTCGGGACAGGGGATCGGCACTGAAGCTTTCTTT
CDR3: CASSSGQGIGTEAFF

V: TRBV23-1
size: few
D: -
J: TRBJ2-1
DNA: TGCGCCAGCAGCCCCAACCATTACAATGAGCAGTTCTTC
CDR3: CASSPNHYNEQFF

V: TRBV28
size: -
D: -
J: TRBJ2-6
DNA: TGTGCCAGCAGTTCCGGCTTGGGAATCTCTGGGGCCAACGTCCTGACTTTC
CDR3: CASSSGLGISGANVLTF

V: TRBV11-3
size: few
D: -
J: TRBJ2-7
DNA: TGTGCCAGCAGCCAAGGTCCCTCAATACGCGAGCAGTACTTC
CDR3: CASSQGPSIREQYF